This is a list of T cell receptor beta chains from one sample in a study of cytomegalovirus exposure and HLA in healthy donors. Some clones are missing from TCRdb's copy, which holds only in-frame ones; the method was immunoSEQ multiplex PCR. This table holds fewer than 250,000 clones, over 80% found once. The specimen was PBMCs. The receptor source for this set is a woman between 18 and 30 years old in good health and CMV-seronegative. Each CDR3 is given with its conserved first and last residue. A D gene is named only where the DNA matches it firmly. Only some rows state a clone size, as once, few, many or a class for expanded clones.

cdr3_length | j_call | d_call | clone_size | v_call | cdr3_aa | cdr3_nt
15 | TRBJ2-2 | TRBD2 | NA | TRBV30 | CACKTEAGESGELFF | TGTGCCTGTAAGACCGAAGCGGGAGAATCCGGGGAGCTGTTTTTT
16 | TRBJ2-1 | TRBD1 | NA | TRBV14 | CASSQGDRATRNEQFF | TGTGCCAGCAGCCAAGGGGACAGGGCTACAAGGAATGAGCAGTTCTTC
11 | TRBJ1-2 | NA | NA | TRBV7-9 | CASSRSYGYTF | TGTGCCAGCAGCAGATCTTATGGCTACACCTTC
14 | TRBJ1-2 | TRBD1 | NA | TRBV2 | CASRAGTGDYGYTF | TGTGCCAGCAGAGCAGGGACAGGAGACTATGGCTACACCTTC
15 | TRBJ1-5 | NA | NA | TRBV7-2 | CASSLSVGSNQPQHF | TGTGCCAGCAGCTTGTCTGTGGGTAGCAATCAGCCCCAGCATTTT
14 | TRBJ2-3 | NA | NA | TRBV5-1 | CASSPGVSTDTQYF | TGCGCCAGCAGTCCGGGGGTTAGCACAGATACGCAGTATTTT
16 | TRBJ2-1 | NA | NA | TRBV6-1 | CASSETTGSSYNEQFF | TGTGCCAGCAGTGAAACCACAGGGAGCTCCTACAATGAGCAGTTCTTC
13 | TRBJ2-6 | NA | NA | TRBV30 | CAWKESGANVLTF | TGTGCCTGGAAGGAGTCTGGGGCCAACGTCCTGACTTTC
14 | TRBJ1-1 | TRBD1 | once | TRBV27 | CASSQGQGNTEAFF | TGTGCCAGCAGTCAGGGACAGGGGAACACTGAAGCTTTCTTT
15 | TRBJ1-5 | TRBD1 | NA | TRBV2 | CASREQTGRNQPQHF | TGTGCCAGCAGGGAGCAGACAGGGCGCAATCAGCCCCAGCATTTT
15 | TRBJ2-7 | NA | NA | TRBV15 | CATSRESGKVSEQYF | TGTGCCACCAGCAGAGAGTCGGGGAAAGTTAGCGAGCAGTACTTC
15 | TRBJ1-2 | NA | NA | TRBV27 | CASRGSEWMNYGYTF | TGTGCCAGCAGGGGGAGCGAATGGATGAACTATGGCTACACCTTC
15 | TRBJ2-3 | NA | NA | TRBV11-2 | CASRGVRAGTDTQYF | TGTGCCAGCAGGGGTGTCAGGGCGGGGACAGATACGCAGTATTTT
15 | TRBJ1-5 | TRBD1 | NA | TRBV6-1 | CASSSDRGMYQPQHF | TGTGCCAGCAGCTCAGACAGGGGGATGTATCAGCCCCAGCATTTT
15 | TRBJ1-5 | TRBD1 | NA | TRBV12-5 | CASGLMTGWDQPQHF | TGTGCTAGTGGTTTGATGACAGGGTGGGATCAGCCCCAGCATTTT
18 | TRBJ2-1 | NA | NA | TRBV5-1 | CASSPSTGGTRGGNEQFF | TGCGCCAGCAGCCCATCGACAGGGGGGACTAGAGGTGGCAATGAGCAGTTCTTC
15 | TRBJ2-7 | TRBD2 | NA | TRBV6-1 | CASSVLAAGGGEQYF | TGTGCCAGCAGTGTCCTGGCTGCGGGGGGAGGCGAGCAGTACTTC
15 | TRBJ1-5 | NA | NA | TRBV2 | CASRAAHNSNQPQHF | TGTGCCAGCAGGGCAGCTCATAATAGCAATCAGCCCCAGCATTTT
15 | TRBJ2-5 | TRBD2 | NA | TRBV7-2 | CASSLERGKQETQYF | TGTGCCAGCAGCTTAGAGCGGGGGAAACAAGAGACCCAGTACTTC
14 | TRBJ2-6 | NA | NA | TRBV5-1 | CASSIGTGANVLTF | TGCGCCAGCAGTATCGGGACTGGGGCCAACGTCCTGACTTTC